This T cell receptor beta chain originates from a study of human T cells and chemical hapten exposure. The wider study: Small pooled library volume differences chiefly drove per-sample TCR yield variation.

A word on this clonotype: The antigen remains undetermined.

TCRdb recomputed calls from the RACE reads with MiXCR, one row per CDR3 protein. The sample shows about 97,000 distinct CDR3 sequences, roughly 27% of them seen only once. Trimming stripped 4 bases from V and 3 bases from J, with 16 bases between. CDR3 length: 15 amino acids. Germline CDR1 MDHEN, CDR2 SYDVKM. Time point given: patch test 3, about 24 weeks after DPC sensitization. Documented treatment: therapeutic diphenylcyclopropenone sensitization with weekly scalp DPC. Findings of the study overall: TCRs at high frequency, those above 1 in 1000, did not change with DPC sensitization.

The V gene is TRBV28, the J gene TRBJ2-7; the D gene is possibly TRBD2 (5 bases). The clonotype was recovered from a man in his forties with alopecia areata. Some clones in this sample may be carry-over from other donors' samples. Sequences were derived from whole blood, sampled in connection with sensitization to the hapten diphenylcyclopropenone (DPC). This chain's CDR3 is CASSSSGSALYEQYF. CDR3 bases: TGTGCCAGCAGTTCCTCTGGGAGTGCCCTCTACGAGCAGTACTTC.